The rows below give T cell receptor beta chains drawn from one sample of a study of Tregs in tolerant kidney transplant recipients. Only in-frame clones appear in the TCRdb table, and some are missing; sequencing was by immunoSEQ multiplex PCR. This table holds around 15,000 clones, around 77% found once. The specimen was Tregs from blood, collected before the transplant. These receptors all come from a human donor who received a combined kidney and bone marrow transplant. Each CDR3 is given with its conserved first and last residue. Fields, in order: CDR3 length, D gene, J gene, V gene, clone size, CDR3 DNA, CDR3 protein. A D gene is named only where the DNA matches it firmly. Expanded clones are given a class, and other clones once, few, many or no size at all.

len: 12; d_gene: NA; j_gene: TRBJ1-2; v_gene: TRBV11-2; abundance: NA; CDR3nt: TGTGCCAGCAGCCCCGGGATGGCTGGCTACACCTTC; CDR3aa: CASSPGMAGYTF
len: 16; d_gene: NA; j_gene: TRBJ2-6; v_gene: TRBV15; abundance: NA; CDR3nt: TGTGCCACCAGCAGAGGAACAGGGATCGGGGCCAACGTCCTGACTTTC; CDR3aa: CATSRGTGIGANVLTF
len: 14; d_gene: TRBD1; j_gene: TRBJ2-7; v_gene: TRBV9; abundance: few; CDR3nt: TGTGCCAGCAGCCGTGGACAGGGGGCGAGCGAGCAGTACTTC; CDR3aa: CASSRGQGASEQYF
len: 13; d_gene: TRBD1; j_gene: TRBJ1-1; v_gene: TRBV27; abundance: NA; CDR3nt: TGTGCCAGCAGCCTCAGGGGGCCCACTGAAGCTTTCTTT; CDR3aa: CASSLRGPTEAFF
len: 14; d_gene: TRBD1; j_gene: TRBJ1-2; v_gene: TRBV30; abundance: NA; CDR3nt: TGTGCCCGCGAAGTCAGGGGGAAGAACTATGGCTACACCTTC; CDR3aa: CAREVRGKNYGYTF
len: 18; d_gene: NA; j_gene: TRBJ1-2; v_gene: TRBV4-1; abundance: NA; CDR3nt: TGCGCCAGCAGCCAAGATAGGTCCGCAGCGACGTCCGTAGGAGGCTACACCTTC; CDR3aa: CASSQDRSAATSVGGYTF
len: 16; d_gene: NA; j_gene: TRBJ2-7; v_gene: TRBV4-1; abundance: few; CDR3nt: TGCGCCAGCAGCCAGACTCACCCTGACCCCCTCTACGAGCAGTACTTC; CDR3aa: CASSQTHPDPLYEQYF
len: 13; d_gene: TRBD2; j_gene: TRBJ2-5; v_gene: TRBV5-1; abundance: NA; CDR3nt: TGCGCCAGCACACTGACTAGCTTGGAGACCCAGTACTTC; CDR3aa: CASTLTSLETQYF
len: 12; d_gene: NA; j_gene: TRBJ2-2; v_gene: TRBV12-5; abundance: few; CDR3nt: TGTGCTAGTGGTCTAGGGGCCGGGGAGCTGTTTTTT; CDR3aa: CASGLGAGELFF
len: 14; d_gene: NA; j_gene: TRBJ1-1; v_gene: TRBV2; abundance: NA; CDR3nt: TGTGCCAGCAAAGGGGACGGGACAAACCCTGAAGCTTTCTTT; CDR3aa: CASKGDGTNPEAFF
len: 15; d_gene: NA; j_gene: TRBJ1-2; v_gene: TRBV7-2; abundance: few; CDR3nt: TGTGCCAGCAGCTTAGCGCCGTCCGGGTTTTATGGCTACACCTTC; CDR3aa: CASSLAPSGFYGYTF
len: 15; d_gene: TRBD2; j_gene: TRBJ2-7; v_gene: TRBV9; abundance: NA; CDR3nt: TGTGCCAGCAGCGTTGGACTAGCGGGAGTCGACGAGCAGTACTTC; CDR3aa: CASSVGLAGVDEQYF
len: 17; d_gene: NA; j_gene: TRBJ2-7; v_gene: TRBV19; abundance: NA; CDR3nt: TGTGCCAGTAGTATTACCCTGGGACTTCCACTTTCCTACGAGCAGTACTTC; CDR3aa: CASSITLGLPLSYEQYF
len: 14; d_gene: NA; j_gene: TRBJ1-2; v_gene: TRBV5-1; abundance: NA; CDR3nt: TGCGCCAGCAGCTTGGTGCCGGGGGGCGTTGGCTACACCTTC; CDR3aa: CASSLVPGGVGYTF
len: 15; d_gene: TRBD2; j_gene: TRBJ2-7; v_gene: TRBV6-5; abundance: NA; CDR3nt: TGTGCCAGCAGTTACTCAGGACTAGCAGCCTACGAGCAGTACTTC; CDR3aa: CASSYSGLAAYEQYF
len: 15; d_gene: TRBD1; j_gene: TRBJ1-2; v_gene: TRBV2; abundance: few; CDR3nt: TGTGCCAGCAGTAGACAGGGTTGGGGCTCCTATGGCTACACCTTC; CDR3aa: CASSRQGWGSYGYTF
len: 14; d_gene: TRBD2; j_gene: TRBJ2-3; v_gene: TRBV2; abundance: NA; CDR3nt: TGTGCCAGCAGGACTAGCGGGAGGACAGATACGCAGTATTTT; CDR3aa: CASRTSGRTDTQYF
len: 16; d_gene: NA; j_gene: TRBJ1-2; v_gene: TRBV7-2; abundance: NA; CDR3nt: TGTGCCAGCAGCCCAATTGGGACAAGGGTTTTATATGGCTACACCTTC; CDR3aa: CASSPIGTRVLYGYTF
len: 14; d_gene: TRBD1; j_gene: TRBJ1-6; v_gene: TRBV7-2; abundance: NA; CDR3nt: TGTGCCAGCAGCTGGGACAGCTATAATTCACCCCTCCACTTT; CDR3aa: CASSWDSYNSPLHF
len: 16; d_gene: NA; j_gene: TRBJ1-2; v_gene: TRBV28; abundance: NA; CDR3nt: TGTGCCAGCAGTTTAGTTAGAAGGGGGGGGAACTATGGCTACACCTTC; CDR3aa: CASSLVRRGGNYGYTF
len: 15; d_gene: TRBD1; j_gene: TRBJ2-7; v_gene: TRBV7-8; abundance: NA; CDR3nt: TGTGCCAGCAGCTGGGGGACAGCCTACTCCTACGAGCAGTACTTC; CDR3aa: CASSWGTAYSYEQYF
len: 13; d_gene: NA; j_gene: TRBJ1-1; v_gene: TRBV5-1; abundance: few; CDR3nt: TGCGCCAGCAGCTTGGCCCAGAACACTGAAGCTTTCTTT; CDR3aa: CASSLAQNTEAFF
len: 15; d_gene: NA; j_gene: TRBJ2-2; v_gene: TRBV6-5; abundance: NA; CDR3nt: TGTGCCAGCAGTTACTCGGGGCTGAACACCGGGGAGCTGTTTTTT; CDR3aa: CASSYSGLNTGELFF
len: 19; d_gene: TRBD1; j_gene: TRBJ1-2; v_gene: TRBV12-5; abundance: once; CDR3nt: TGTGCTAGTGGTTTTTGGGACCTGTGGGACAGAGAATTTAACTATGGCTACACCTTC; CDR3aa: CASGFWDLWDREFNYGYTF
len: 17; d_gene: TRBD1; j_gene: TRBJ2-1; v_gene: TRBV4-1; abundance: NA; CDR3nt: TGCGCCAGCAGCCAAGGCCGGCCCCGGGACAGGGTTCCTGAGCAGTTCTTC; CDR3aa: CASSQGRPRDRVPEQFF
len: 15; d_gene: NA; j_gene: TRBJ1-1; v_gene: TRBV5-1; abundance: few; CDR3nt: TGCGCCAGCAGCTTGGCCGGGAGGGGGAACACTGAAGCTTTCTTT; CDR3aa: CASSLAGRGNTEAFF
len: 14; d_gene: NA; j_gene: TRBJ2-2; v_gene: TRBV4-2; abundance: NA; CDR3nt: TGTGCCAGCAGCCCCCCCGGGAAGGCCGGGGAGCTGTTTTTT; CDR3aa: CASSPPGKAGELFF
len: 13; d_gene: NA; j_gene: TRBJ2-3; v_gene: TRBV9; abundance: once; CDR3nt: TGTGCCAGCAGCGCCTCAAGGCAGGGCACGCAGTATTTT; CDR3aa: CASSASRQGTQYF
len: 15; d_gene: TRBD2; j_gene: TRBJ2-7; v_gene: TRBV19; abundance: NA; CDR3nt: TGTGCCAGTAGTCCGAGGTTGGCGGGGGGGCACGAGCAGTACTTC; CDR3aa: CASSPRLAGGHEQYF
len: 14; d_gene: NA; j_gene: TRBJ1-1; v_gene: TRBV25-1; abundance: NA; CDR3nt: TGTGCCAGCAGTGACCCAACAGTGAACACTGAAGCTTTCTTT; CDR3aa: CASSDPTVNTEAFF
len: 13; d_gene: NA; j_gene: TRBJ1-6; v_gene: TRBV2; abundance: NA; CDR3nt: TGTGCCAGCAGGCAGGGCTCTAGTTCACCCCTCCACTTT; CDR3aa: CASRQGSSSPLHF
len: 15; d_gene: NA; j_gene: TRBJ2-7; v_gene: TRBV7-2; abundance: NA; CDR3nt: TGTGCCAGCAGCTTGGAGGGCGTCCGGGGCTACGAGCAGTACTTC; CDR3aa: CASSLEGVRGYEQYF
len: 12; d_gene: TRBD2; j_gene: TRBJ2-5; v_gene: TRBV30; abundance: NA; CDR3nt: TGTGCCGGGAGACTAGCGGGAGAGACCCAGTACTTC; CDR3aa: CAGRLAGETQYF
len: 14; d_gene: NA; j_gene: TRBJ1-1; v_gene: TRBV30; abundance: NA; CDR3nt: TGTGCCTGGATTGGAGGGCGCGGGTTCAGTGAAGCTTTCTTT; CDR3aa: CAWIGGRGFSEAFF
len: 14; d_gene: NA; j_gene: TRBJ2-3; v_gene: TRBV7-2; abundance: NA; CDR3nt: TGTGCCAGCAGCCTGGGACTCCCCACAGATACGCAGTATTTT; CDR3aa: CASSLGLPTDTQYF
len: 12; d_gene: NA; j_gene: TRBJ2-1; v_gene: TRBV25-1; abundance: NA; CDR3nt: TGTGCCAGCAGTGATCTATACAATGAGCAGTTCTTC; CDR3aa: CASSDLYNEQFF
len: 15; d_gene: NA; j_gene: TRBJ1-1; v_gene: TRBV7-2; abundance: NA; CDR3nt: TGTGCCAGCAGCAAAGGGGGGGGACTGAACACTGAAGCTTTCTTT; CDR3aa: CASSKGGGLNTEAFF
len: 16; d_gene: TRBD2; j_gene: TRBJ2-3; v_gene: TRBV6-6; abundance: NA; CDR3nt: TGTGCCAGCAGTTCTCTAGCGGGGGTTACGACAGATACGCAGTATTTT; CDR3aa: CASSSLAGVTTDTQYF
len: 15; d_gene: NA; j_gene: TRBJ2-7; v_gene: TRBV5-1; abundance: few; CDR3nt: TGCGCCAGCCGCCCAGCTCAGGGGCTAACCTACGAGCAGTACTTC; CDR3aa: CASRPAQGLTYEQYF
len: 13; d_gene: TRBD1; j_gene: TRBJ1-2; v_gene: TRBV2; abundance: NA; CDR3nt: TGTGCCAGCAGGTTCCAGGGGGCGGGGGGCTACACCTTC; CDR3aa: CASRFQGAGGYTF